One TCR beta chain is described in this entry. Its matching antigen is unknown. This sample stems from a study of CD8 T cells in ankylosing spondylitis. Whole-study results and caveats: A subset of motif variants has previously been described in the synovial fluid and blood of reactive arthritis. Clones linked to the disease showed a CD8+ phenotype. They occurred at relatively low frequencies in peripheral blood. In ankylosing spondylitis patients, matched synovial fluid reportedly showed significant enrichment of disease-linked clones. A TCR beta motif made of fewer than ten highly homologous variants seemed typical of ankylosing spondylitis blood.

CDR1 LGHDT and CDR2 YNNKEL come from the germline V gene (reference sequence). Trimming pared 1 base from V and 13 bases from J, leaving 13 bases between. This CDR3 region has 12 residues. It was by quantitative 5'-RACE with molecular barcodes that TCR beta libraries were made. TCRdb ran MiXCR on the 5' RACE reads and lists one entry per CDR3 protein. Of hundreds of thousands of distinct CDR3 sequences in the sample, around 11% were seen once. Sequenced material: blood, either unsorted or a sorted T cell fraction (not recorded which). The chain uses TRBV3-1 and TRBJ2-5; D remains ambiguous. The clonotype comes from a male donor with ankylosing spondylitis. The CDR3 DNA sequence: TGTGCCAGCAGCCAAGCGGGCAACCTAAGGTACTTC. Its protein is CASSQAGNLRYF.